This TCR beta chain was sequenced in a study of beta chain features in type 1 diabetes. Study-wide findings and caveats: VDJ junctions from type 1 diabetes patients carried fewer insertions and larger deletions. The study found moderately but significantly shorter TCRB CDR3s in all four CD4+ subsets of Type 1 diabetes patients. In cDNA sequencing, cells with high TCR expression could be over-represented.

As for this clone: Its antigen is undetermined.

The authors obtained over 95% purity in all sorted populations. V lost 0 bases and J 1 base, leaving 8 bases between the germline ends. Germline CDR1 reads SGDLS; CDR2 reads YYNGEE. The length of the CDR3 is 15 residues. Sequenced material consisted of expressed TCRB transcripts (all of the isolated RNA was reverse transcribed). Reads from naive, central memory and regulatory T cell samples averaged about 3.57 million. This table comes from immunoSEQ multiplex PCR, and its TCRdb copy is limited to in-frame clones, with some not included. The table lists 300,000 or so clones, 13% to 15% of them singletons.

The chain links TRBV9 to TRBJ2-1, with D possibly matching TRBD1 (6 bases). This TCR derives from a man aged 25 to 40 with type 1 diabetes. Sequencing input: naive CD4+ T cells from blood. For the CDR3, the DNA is TGTGCCAGCAGCGTAGAAGGGACATCCTACAATGAGCAGTTCTTC. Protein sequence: CASSVEGTSYNEQFF.